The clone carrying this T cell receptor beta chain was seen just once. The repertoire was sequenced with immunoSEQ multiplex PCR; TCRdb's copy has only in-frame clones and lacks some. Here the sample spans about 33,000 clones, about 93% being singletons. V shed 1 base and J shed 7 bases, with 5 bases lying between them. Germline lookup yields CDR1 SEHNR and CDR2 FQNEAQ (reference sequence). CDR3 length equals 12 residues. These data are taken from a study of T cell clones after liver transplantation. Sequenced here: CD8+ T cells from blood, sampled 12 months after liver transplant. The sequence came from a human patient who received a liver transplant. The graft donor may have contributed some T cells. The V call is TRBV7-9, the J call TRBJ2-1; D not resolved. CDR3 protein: CASSLEGNEQFF. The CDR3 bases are TGTGCCAGCAGCTTAGAAGGGAATGAGCAGTTCTTC.